This T cell receptor (beta chain) stems from a study of blood T cell repertoires in COVID-19. The overall study: The United States, Italy and Spain were the sources of the acute and convalescent COVID-19 samples.

Germline CDR1 is MNHNY and CDR2 is SVGAGI (reference sequence). J lost 5 bases, V lost 2 bases, and 9 bases had no gene match. The CDR3 runs 16 residues. The assay was immunoSEQ multiplex PCR, and TCRdb's table has in-frame clones only and misses some. The top ten hold roughly 2.5% of the sample, which has around 130,000 clones, 88% seen once. The chain couples TRBV6-6 to TRBJ2-5; TRBD1 aligns across 9 bases. The sequencing input was peripheral blood. The sequence was obtained from a human donor with COVID-19, enrolled during active disease. The donor label of this sample is uncertain. The CDR3 DNA reads as TGTGCCAGCAGTTACGCCCCACAGGGGGCGGGGGAGACCCAGTACTTC. Its translation is CASSYAPQGAGETQYF.